This is a list of T cell receptor beta chains from one sample in a study of CD8 T cells in ankylosing spondylitis. TCRdb called the 5' RACE reads again in MiXCR, with one record for every CDR3 protein. The sample has roughly 100,000 distinct CDR3 sequences, under 30% seen once. Sample: synovial fluid, either unsorted or a sorted T cell fraction (not recorded which). The receptor source for this set is a male donor with ankylosing spondylitis. The CDR3 runs from the conserved cysteine through the conserved F or W. A D gene is named only where the DNA matches it firmly. Expanded clones are given a class, and other clones once, few, many or no size at all.

d_call,v_call,clone_size,j_call,cdr3_nt,cdr3_aa
-,TRBV5-1,many,TRBJ2-1,TGCGCCAGCAGCTCATCACCCCCCCCAAGCTCCTACAATGAGCAGTTCTTC,CASSSSPPPSSYNEQFF
TRBD2,TRBV9,few,TRBJ2-3,TGTGCCAGCGGAAAGACTAGCAGCACAGATACGCAGTATTTT,CASGKTSSTDTQYF
-,TRBV2,-,TRBJ1-4,TGTGCCAGCCGTCTTAGGGACGTTGAAAAACTGTTTTTT,CASRLRDVEKLFF
-,TRBV10-3,-,TRBJ2-3,TGTGCCATCAGTGATTCTTGGGCTGATACGCAGTATTTT,CAISDSWADTQYF
-,TRBV9,many,TRBJ2-3,TGTGCCAGCAGCGGGCCTGACGGCGCGAGGAGGTCAGATACGCAGTATTTT,CASSGPDGARRSDTQYF
TRBD1,TRBV11-2,few,TRBJ2-3,TGTGCCAGCAGCCAAGAGACAGGGACCTATATTGAGAAAGATACGCAGTATTTT,CASSQETGTYIEKDTQYF
TRBD2,TRBV11-2,few,TRBJ2-5,TGTGCCAGCAGCTCCCGTTTAGTAGCGGGAGGCAAGACCCAGTACTTC,CASSSRLVAGGKTQYF
-,TRBV6-1,few,TRBJ2-5,TGTGCCAGCAGCCCGGGACTCGGAGCTGAGGAGACCCAGTACTTC,CASSPGLGAEETQYF
-,TRBV20-1,-,TRBJ2-5,TGCAGTGCAGAGTACCAAGAGACCCAGTACTTC,CSAEYQETQYF
-,TRBV3-1,-,TRBJ1-2,TGTGCCAGCAGCCAATTACAGGGAGACTATGGCTACACCTTC,CASSQLQGDYGYTF
TRBD2,TRBV7-9,many,TRBJ2-2,TGTGCCAGCAGCTTAAGGCTAGCGGGAGTCGGGGAGCTGTTTTTT,CASSLRLAGVGELFF
TRBD2,TRBV5-6,few,TRBJ2-1,TGTGCCAGCAGCCCGGGACTAGCGGGAGGCCGAGACTACAATGAGCAGTTCTTC,CASSPGLAGGRDYNEQFF
-,TRBV7-2,-,TRBJ1-2,TGTGCCAGCAGCTTAGGAGTCAAGGCGGTCACCTTC,CASSLGVKAVTF
TRBD1,TRBV19,-,TRBJ2-2,TGTGCCAGTAGCGGGTGGACAGGGACGAACACCGGGGAGCTGTTTTTT,CASSGWTGTNTGELFF
-,TRBV5-1,many,TRBJ2-3,TGCGCCAGCAGCTTGGGTGGACAAGACACAGATACGCAGTATTTT,CASSLGGQDTDTQYF
-,TRBV6-2/TRBV6-3,few,TRBJ2-2,TGTGCCAGCCGCCGGCTAGCGAGCGCCGGGGAGCTGTTTTTT,CASRRLASAGELFF
TRBD1,TRBV20-1,many,TRBJ1-1,TGCAGTGCTAGATATGGACAGGGTAGCACTGAAGCTTTCTTT,CSARYGQGSTEAFF
TRBD2,TRBV20-1,-,TRBJ2-1,TGCAGTGCTGGCCTAGCGGGAGGAGGGCGTGAGCAGTTCTTC,CSAGLAGGGREQFF
TRBD1,TRBV15,-,TRBJ1-1,TGTGCCACCAGCAGACAGACAGGGAGCAGCACTGAAGCTTTCTTT,CATSRQTGSSTEAFF
-,TRBV7-2,-,TRBJ2-7,TGTGCCAGCAGCCACGACAGCGGAGGCGCCTACGAGCAGTACTTC,CASSHDSGGAYEQYF
-,TRBV19,-,TRBJ2-7,TGTGCCAGTAGTATCTTTCCTAGTGGGGCCTACGAGCAGTACTTC,CASSIFPSGAYEQYF
TRBD1,TRBV20-1,many,TRBJ2-3,TGCAGTGCTAGGTCGTGGGACAGGGGCACAGATACGCAGTATTTT,CSARSWDRGTDTQYF
-,TRBV21-1,-,TRBJ2-7,TGTGCCAGCGACAGCTACGAGCAGTACTTC,CASDSYEQYF
TRBD2,TRBV20-1,-,TRBJ2-1,TGCAGTGCTAGACCGGGACTAGCGGGAGGATACAATGAGCAGTTCTTC,CSARPGLAGGYNEQFF
-,TRBV27,few,TRBJ1-2,TGTGCCAGCGGTACATTAGCGGGGGAGTTGGGGGGCTACACCTTC,CASGTLAGELGGYTF
-,TRBV7-9,many,TRBJ2-2,TGTGCCAGCAGCGTCAGACTAGGGAACACCGGGGAGCTGTTTTTT,CASSVRLGNTGELFF
-,TRBV20-1,-,TRBJ1-5,TGCAGTGCTGGGGGGCGGGACGGAATCAATCAGCCCCAGCATTTT,CSAGGRDGINQPQHF
-,TRBV12-3/TRBV12-4,-,TRBJ1-2,TGTGCCAGCAGTTTAGGACAACCCTATGGCTACACCTTC,CASSLGQPYGYTF
-,TRBV3-1,-,TRBJ2-2,TGTGCCAGCAGCCAATATACTAGAGCCGGGGAGCTGTTTTTT,CASSQYTRAGELFF
-,TRBV4-2,few,TRBJ2-1,TGTGCCAGCAGCCAAGATGTCCGGGTGTACAATGAGCAGTTCTTC,CASSQDVRVYNEQFF
-,TRBV27,many,TRBJ1-1,TGTGCCAGCAGTTCTTGGGACACGAACACTGAAGCTTTCTTT,CASSSWDTNTEAFF
-,TRBV7-2,-,TRBJ2-2,TGTGCCAGCAGCTTAGGCGGAGAACGACGGACCGGGGAGCTGTTTTTT,CASSLGGERRTGELFF
-,TRBV29-1,few,TRBJ2-5,TGCAGCGTTGAAACCGGGGGCCAAGAGACCCAGTACTTC,CSVETGGQETQYF
-,TRBV12-3/TRBV12-4,few,TRBJ1-1,TGTGCCAGCAGTTTAATGGGAACTGAAGCTTTCTTT,CASSLMGTEAFF
-,TRBV10-1,-,TRBJ2-7,TGCGCCAGCAGTGAGTCGAGAATCTACGAGCAGTACTTC,CASSESRIYEQYF
-,TRBV12-3/TRBV12-4,-,TRBJ1-1,TGTGCCAGCCTCTGGGGGGGCACTGAAGCTTTCTTT,CASLWGGTEAFF
-,TRBV7-2,-,TRBJ2-2,TGTGCCAGTTACCGGGACGGAACCGGGGAGCTGTTTTTT,CASYRDGTGELFF
-,TRBV5-1,few,TRBJ1-5,TGCGCCAGCAGCTTGGGAGGGGACGGTCAGCCCCAGCATTTT,CASSLGGDGQPQHF
-,TRBV20-1,-,TRBJ2-3,TGCAGTGCTAGAGAGCCTACTAAGCGGTCCACAGATACGCAGTATTTT,CSAREPTKRSTDTQYF
-,TRBV30,-,TRBJ1-2,TGTGCCTGGGGACCTTACTTAATTCATGGCTACACCTTC,CAWGPYLIHGYTF
TRBD1,TRBV9,-,TRBJ1-3,TGTGCCAGCAGCGTTGCAGGGGGCCACTCTGGAAACACCATATATTTT,CASSVAGGHSGNTIYF
-,TRBV27,-,TRBJ1-2,TGTGCCAGCAGTTTAAAGCCCGACAGGCGCAACTATGGCTACACCTTC,CASSLKPDRRNYGYTF
TRBD1,TRBV12-3/TRBV12-4,few,TRBJ2-3,TGTGCCAGCAGTCCGGGACAGGGGTACACAGATACGCAGTATTTT,CASSPGQGYTDTQYF